Shown below are 21 T cell receptor beta chains from a single sample sequenced in a study of CD8 T cells in ankylosing spondylitis. TCRdb reprocessed the 5' RACE reads with MiXCR, giving one entry per CDR3 protein. Of around 340,000 distinct CDR3 sequences in the sample, 20% were seen once. The sample taken for sequencing was blood, either unsorted or a sorted T cell fraction (not recorded which). These receptors were taken from a male donor with ankylosing spondylitis or in good health (not recorded which).

V gene TRBV19 combines with J gene TRBJ2-3, with 11 nucleotides matching TRBD2. J lost 0 bases, V lost 3 bases, and 5 bases had no gene match. This CDR3 has 17 residues. Germline CDR1 reads LNHDA; CDR2 reads SQIVND (reference sequence). The CDR3 DNA is TGTGCCAGTAGTATGACTAGCGGGGCAACTAGCACAGATACGCAGTATTTT. Encoded protein: CASSMTSGATSTDTQYF. Based on the CDR3 plus reference TRBV19 and TRBJ2-3, the full variable domain is DGGITQSPKYLFRKEGQNVTLSCEQNLNHDAMYWYRQDPGQGLRLIYYSQIVNDFQKGDIAEGYSVSREKKESFPLTVTSAQKNPTAFYLCASSMTSGATSTDTQYFGPGTRLTVL.

Only a few counts were recorded for this clonotype. The chain is built from TRBV7-9 and TRBJ2-3; TRBD2 matches at 8 bases. Per the germline V gene, CDR1 is SEHNR and CDR2 is FQNEAQ (reference sequence). CDR3 length equals 17 residues. Germline trimming cut 5 bases from V and 2 bases from J; bases unmatched to any gene: 12. The CDR3 loop reads CASSPRTSKDPTDTQYF. In DNA form, the CDR3 reads TGTGCCAGCAGCCCCCGGACTAGCAAAGACCCCACAGATACGCAGTATTTT.

Only a few counts were recorded for this clonotype. The chain recombines TRBV12-3 or TRBV12-4 with TRBJ2-1; 7 bases agree with TRBD2. The CDR3 runs to 15 residues. The V and J ends lost 5 bases and 3 bases, in that order; junction bases with no gene match: 7. The CDR3 DNA sequence: TGTGCCAGCAGTCTGCCCCGGGGGGTCTACAATGAGCAGTTCTTC. Its protein is CASSLPRGVYNEQFF.

The chain is built from TRBV28 and TRBJ1-4; D may be TRBD1 (6 bases). V was pared by 3 bases and J by 6 bases, with 11 bases between. The length of the CDR3 is 14 residues. The germline V gene encodes CDR1 MDHEN and CDR2 SYDVKM. The chain's CDR3 is CASSLGQEDEKLFF. Here the CDR3 DNA reads TGTGCCAGCAGTTTGGGACAAGAGGATGAAAAACTGTTTTTT. Using reference TRBV28 and TRBJ1-4 for the parts outside the CDR3, the full variable domain is DVKVTQSSRYLVKRTGEKVFLECVQDMDHENMFWYRQDPGLGLRLIYFSYDVKMKEKGDIPEGYSVSREKKERFSLILESASTNQTSMYLCASSLGQEDEKLFFGSGTQLSVL.

This clonotype was counted many times. The chain combines TRBV20-1 with TRBJ2-1, with 8 nucleotides matching TRBD1. The CDR3 is 17 amino acids. Per germline, CDR1 DFQATT and CDR2 SNEGSKA (reference sequence). V lost 1 base to trimming and J lost 9 bases; unmatched junction nucleotides: 17. Here the CDR3 DNA reads TGCAGTGCTAGAGGGTATACCGGACAGGGTAGATCCAGTGAGCAGTTCTTC. Its translation: CSARGYTGQGRSSEQFF.

The CDR3 spells CASSSRTSGALYNEQFF. The CDR3 DNA reads TGTGCCAGCAGCTCCCGGACTAGCGGGGCCCTTTACAATGAGCAGTTCTTC. The chain employs TRBV7-9 and TRBJ2-1; the match to TRBD2 covers 12 bases. The V gene's germline CDR1 is SEHNR and CDR2 FQNEAQ (reference sequence). V lost 4 bases, J lost 4 bases, and 8 bases stayed unmatched. CDR3 size: 17 residues.

Turning to this clonotype: Compared with germline, one end of the junction differs, possibly owing to a read error. The genes are TRBV29-1 and TRBJ2-7; a possible D gene is TRBD1 (6 bases). The CDR3 spans 13 residues. From germline, CDR1 is SQVTM and CDR2 ANQGSEA. The CDR3 DNA is TGCAGCGTTGAGCGGACAGACGACTACGAGCAGAACTTC. This encodes CSVERTDDYEQNF.

V usage is TRBV6-1 and J usage is TRBJ2-4; D possibly corresponds to TRBD1 (6 bases). CDR3 length: 16 residues. V lost 4 bases to trimming and J lost 0 bases, with 13 bases between them. Germline assignment: CDR1 MNHNS and CDR2 SASEGT. The CDR3 sequence is CASSGHTGLAKNIQYF. The DNA for the CDR3 is TGTGCCAGCAGTGGACACACAGGGTTAGCCAAAAACATTCAGTACTTC.

The rearrangement uses TRBV30 and TRBJ2-7; a weak D match, TRBD1 (6 bases). Germline lookup yields CDR1 GTSNPN and CDR2 SVGIG (reference sequence). This CDR3 has 13 residues. CDR3 protein: CAYDRRSSYEQYF. The CDR3 DNA sequence: TGTGCTTACGACAGGCGCTCTTCCTACGAGCAGTACTTC.

The chain is built from TRBV29-1 and TRBJ2-2; a weak D match, TRBD1 (6 bases). Germline lookup yields CDR1 SQVTM and CDR2 ANQGSEA. V was clipped by 7 bases and J by 2 bases, with 14 bases between them. The CDR3 sequence is 14 residues long. CDR3 amino acids: CSASPGQNTGELFF. The CDR3 DNA sequence: TGCAGCGCTTCCCCGGGACAAAACACCGGGGAGCTGTTTTTT.

This clonotype was counted between two and nine times. This chain links TRBV7-6 with TRBJ2-7; no clear D gene. V lost 5 bases and J lost 6, with 11 bases in between. The CDR3 loop spans 12 amino acids. Germline V lookup: CDR1 SGHVS, CDR2 FNYEAQ. In DNA, the CDR3 is TGTGCCAGCAGCCATCGAGGAGTCGAGCAGTACTTC. This gives the protein CASSHRGVEQYF.

This clonotype was detected only a few times. This sequence joins TRBV12-3 or TRBV12-4 and TRBJ2-3; 13 bases agree with TRBD2. The CDR3 is made up of 17 amino acids. V was clipped by 5 bases and J by 5 bases; unmatched bases: 10. CDR3 sequence reads: CASSNTSGGAVIDTQYF. CDR3 nucleotide sequence: TGTGCCAGCAGTAACACTAGCGGGGGGGCCGTCATAGATACGCAGTATTTT.

V gene TRBV6-4 combines with J gene TRBJ2-3; 7 bases are a match to TRBD2. Germline CDR1 and CDR2: MRHNA and SNTAGT. V dropped 6 bases and J dropped 3; count of bases not matched to a gene: 18. This CDR3 contains 18 residues. The CDR3 DNA reads TGTGCCAGCAGCCCCGGGCCTACGACTAGCATTTTTACAGATACGCAGTATTTT. Protein product: CASSPGPTTSIFTDTQYF.

This clonotype was seen a handful of times. The V call is TRBV28, the J call TRBJ1-4, with 10 nucleotides matching TRBD1. There are 15 residues in the CDR3. Germline lookup yields CDR1 MDHEN and CDR2 SYDVKM. V trimming: 4 bases; J trimming: 6 bases; junction bases outside the gene matches: 5. The CDR3 DNA sequence: TGTGCCAGCAGTTCTCGGACAGGGGGTTATGAAAAACTGTTTTTT. Its translation is CASSSRTGGYEKLFF.

This clonotype has a handful of counts. The V gene is TRBV28, the J gene TRBJ2-1; a weak D match, TRBD2 (6 bases). CDR3 length: 15 residues. V dropped 3 bases and J dropped 7 bases, with 16 bases sitting between them. Germline V gene lookup returns CDR1 MDHEN and CDR2 SYDVKM. For the CDR3, the DNA is TGTGCCAGCAGTTTGGGCCTGGAGGGGAGTAATGAGCAGTTCTTC. Amino acids: CASSLGLEGSNEQFF. The variable domain in full, completed from reference TRBV28 and TRBJ2-1, reads DVKVTQSSRYLVKRTGEKVFLECVQDMDHENMFWYRQDPGLGLRLIYFSYDVKMKEKGDIPEGYSVSREKKERFSLILESASTNQTSMYLCASSLGLEGSNEQFFGPGTRLTVL.

This clonotype has only a few counts. The genes are TRBV27 and TRBJ1-4; D remains ambiguous. The V and J ends lost 3 bases and 15 bases respectively, with 17 bases between them. The CDR3 covers 13 residues. CDR1 and CDR2 (germline): MNHEY, SMNVEV (reference sequence). CDR3 in amino acids: CASSFSGGDQVFF. The CDR3 DNA sequence: TGTGCCAGCAGTTTCTCGGGCGGGGATCAAGTGTTTTTT.

The chain carries TRBV4-1 and TRBJ2-7; D is perhaps TRBD1 or TRBD2 (6 bases each). Trimming took 2 bases from V and 3 from J, leaving 20 bases between them. The CDR3 is made up of 17 amino acids. The germline V gene encodes CDR1 MGHRA and CDR2 YSYEKL. For the CDR3, the DNA is TGCGCCAGCAGCCAACGCGGGACACCCACTCCTTACTACGAGCAGTACTTC. This gives the protein CASSQRGTPTPYYEQYF.

In its sample, this clonotype was seen a few times. V usage is TRBV5-1 and J usage is TRBJ2-5; TRBD2 aligns across 7 bases. This CDR3 is 15 amino acids long. Germline-derived CDR1 and CDR2 are SGHRS and YFSETQ. Unmatched junction bases numbered 9, after V lost 6 bases and J lost 1 base. As DNA, the CDR3 is TGCGCCAGCACCTCAACGGGGGGAGGCCAAGAGACCCAGTACTTC. Protein product: CASTSTGGGQETQYF.

This clonotype was detected only a few times. One junction end disagrees with the germline gene, perhaps due to a read error. This CDR3 reads CASSLLLGQGVGILYF. The CDR3 coding sequence is TGTGCCAGCAGTTTACTCCTGGGGCAGGGGGTCGGAATTCTGTACTTC. V and J are TRBV27 and TRBJ2-4; TRBD1 agrees at 7 bases. This CDR3 is built from 16 residues. The V gene's germline CDR1 is MNHEY and CDR2 SMNVEV (reference sequence).

The V call is TRBV9, the J call TRBJ2-2; 10 positions agree with TRBD2. Germline V gives CDR1 SGDLS, CDR2 YYNGEE. Trimming removed 3 bases from V and 5 bases from J; junction bases left unmatched: 7. The CDR3 is made up of 16 amino acids. The CDR3 is CASSGFEAGGTGELFF. DNA of the CDR3: TGTGCCAGCAGCGGTTTCGAAGCGGGGGGGACCGGGGAGCTGTTTTTT.

This clonotype was picked up a small number of times. The chain combines TRBV5-1 with TRBJ2-1; 9 positions agree with TRBD1. The germline V gene encodes CDR1 SGHRS and CDR2 YFSETQ. The CDR3 has 16 residues. V lost 5 bases to trimming and J lost 7 bases; unmatched junction nucleotides: 13. In DNA form, the CDR3 reads TGCGCCAGCAGACCCCAGACAGGGGGTTTCCCGAATGAGCAGTTCTTC. This encodes CASRPQTGGFPNEQFF.